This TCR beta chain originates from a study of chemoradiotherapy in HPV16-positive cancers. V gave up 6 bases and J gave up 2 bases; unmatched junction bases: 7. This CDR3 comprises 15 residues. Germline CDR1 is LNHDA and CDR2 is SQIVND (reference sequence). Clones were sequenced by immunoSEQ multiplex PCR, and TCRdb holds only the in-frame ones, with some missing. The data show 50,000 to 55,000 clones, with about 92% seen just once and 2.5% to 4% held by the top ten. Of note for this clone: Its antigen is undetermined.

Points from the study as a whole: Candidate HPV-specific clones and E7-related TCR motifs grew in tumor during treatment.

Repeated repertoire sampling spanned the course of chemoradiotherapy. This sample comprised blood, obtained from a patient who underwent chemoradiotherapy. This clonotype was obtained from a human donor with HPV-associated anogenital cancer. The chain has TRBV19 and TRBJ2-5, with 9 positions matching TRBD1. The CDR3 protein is CASSLGTGSQETQYF. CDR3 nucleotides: TGTGCCAGTAGCCTCGGGACAGGGAGTCAAGAGACCCAGTACTTC. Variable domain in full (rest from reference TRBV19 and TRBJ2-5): DGGITQSPKYLFRKEGQNVTLSCEQNLNHDAMYWYRQDPGQGLRLIYYSQIVNDFQKGDIAEGYSVSREKKESFPLTVTSAQKNPTAFYLCASSLGTGSQETQYFGPGTRLLVL.